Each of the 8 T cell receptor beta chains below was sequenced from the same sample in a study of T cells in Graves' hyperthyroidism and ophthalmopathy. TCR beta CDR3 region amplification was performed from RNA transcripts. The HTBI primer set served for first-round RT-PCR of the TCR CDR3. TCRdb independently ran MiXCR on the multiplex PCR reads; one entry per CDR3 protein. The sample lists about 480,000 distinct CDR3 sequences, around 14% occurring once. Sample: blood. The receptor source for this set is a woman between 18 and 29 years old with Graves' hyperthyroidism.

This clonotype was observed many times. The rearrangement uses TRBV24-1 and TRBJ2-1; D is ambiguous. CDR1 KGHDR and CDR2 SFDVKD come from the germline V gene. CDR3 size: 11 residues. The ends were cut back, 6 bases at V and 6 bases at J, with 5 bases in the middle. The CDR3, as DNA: TGTGCCACCAGTTGGTCCAATGAGCAGTTCTTC. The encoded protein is CATSWSNEQFF.

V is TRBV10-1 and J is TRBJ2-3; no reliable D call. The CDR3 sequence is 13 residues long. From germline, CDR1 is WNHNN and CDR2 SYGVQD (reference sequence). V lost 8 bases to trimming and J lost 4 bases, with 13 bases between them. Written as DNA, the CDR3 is TGCGCCAGCCAACTAAACCCGGCAGATACGCAGTATTTT. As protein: CASQLNPADTQYF.

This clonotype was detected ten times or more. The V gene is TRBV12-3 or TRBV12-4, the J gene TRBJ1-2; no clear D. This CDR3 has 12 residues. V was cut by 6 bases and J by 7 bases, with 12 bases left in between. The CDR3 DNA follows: TGTGCCAGCAGCCCTAGAAGGGCTGGCTACACCTTC. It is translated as CASSPRRAGYTF.

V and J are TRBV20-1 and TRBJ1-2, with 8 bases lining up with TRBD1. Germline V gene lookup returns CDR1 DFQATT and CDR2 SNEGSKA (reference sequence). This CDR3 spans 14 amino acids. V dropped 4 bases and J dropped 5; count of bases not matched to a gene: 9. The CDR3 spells CSATLSGGLYGYTF. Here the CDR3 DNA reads TGCAGTGCTACCCTCTCAGGGGGCCTGTATGGCTACACCTTC.

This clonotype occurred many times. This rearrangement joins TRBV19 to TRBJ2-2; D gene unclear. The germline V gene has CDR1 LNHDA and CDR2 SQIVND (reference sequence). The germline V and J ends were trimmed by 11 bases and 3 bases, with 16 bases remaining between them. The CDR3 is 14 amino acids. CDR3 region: CAAKGLTDTGELFF. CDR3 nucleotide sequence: TGTGCCGCCAAAGGGCTAACGGACACCGGGGAGCTGTTTTTT.

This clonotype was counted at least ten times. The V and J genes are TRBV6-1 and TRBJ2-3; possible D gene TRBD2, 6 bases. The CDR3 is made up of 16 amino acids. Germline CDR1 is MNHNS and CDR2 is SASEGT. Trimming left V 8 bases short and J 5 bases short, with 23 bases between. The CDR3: CASGSPQRGGEDTQYF. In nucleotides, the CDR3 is TGTGCCAGCGGATCACCTCAGCGAGGAGGGGAAGATACGCAGTATTTT.

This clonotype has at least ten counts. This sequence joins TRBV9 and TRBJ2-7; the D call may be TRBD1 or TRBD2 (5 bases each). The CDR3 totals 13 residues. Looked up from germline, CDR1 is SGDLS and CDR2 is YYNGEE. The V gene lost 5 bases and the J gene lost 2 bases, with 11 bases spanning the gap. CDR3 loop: CASSAGTTYEQYF. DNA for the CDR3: TGTGCCAGCAGTGCCGGGACGACCTACGAGCAGTACTTC.

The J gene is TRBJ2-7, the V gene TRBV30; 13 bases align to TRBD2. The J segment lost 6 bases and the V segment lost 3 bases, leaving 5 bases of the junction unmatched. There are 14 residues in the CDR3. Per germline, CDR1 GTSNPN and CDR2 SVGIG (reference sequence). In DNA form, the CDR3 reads TGTGCCTGGAGACTAGCGGGAGGGCCCTCCGAGCAGTACTTC. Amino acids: CAWRLAGGPSEQYF.